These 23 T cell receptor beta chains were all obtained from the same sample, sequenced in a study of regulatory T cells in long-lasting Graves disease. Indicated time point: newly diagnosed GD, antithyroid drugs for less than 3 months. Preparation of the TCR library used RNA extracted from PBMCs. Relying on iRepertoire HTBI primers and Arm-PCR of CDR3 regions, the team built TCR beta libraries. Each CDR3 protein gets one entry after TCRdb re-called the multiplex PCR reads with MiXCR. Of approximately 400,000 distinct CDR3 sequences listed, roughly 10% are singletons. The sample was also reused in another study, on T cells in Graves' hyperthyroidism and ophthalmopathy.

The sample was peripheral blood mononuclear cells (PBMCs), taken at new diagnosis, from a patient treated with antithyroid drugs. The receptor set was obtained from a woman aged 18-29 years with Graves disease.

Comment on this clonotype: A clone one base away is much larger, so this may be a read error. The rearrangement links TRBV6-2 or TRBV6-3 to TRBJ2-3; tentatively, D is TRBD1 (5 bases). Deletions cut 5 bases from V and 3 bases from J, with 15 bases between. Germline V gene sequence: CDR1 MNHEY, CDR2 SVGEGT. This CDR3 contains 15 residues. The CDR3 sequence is CASSVRVSLTDTQYF. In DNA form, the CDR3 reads TGTGCCAGCAGTGTCAGGGTCAGCTTAACAGATACGCAGTATTTT.

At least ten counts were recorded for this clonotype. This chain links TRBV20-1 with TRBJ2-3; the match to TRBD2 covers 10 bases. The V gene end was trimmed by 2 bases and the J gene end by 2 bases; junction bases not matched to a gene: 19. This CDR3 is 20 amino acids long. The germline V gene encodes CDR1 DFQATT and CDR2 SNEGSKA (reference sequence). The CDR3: CSARRRNGLAGDRYTDTQYF. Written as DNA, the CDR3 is TGCAGTGCTAGACGGAGAAATGGGCTAGCGGGGGACCGATACACAGATACGCAGTATTTT.

As DNA, the CDR3 is TGTGCCAGCAGCTTAGAGCCAGCCATCTCACCCCTCCACTTT. Translated: CASSLEPAISPLHF. The rearrangement links TRBV7-9 to TRBJ1-6; D is unclear. Trimming shortened V by 1 base and J by 10 bases, and 11 bases separated the two germline ends. The CDR3 runs to 14 residues. The germline V gene encodes CDR1 SEHNR and CDR2 FQNEAQ (reference sequence).

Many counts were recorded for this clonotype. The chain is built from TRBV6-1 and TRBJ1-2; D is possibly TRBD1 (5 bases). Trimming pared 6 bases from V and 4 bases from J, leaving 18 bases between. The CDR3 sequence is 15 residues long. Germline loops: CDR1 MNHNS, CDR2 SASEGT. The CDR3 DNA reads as TGTGCCAGCAGACCCCAACCGGACGGGGGCTATGGCTACACCTTC. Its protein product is CASRPQPDGGYGYTF.

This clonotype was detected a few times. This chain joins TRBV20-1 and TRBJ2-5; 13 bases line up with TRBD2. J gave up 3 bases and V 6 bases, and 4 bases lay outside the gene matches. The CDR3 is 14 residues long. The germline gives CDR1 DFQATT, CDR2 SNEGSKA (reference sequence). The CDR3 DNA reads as TGCAGTGCCCGGGGGACTAGCGGGGAAGAGACCCAGTACTTC. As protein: CSARGTSGEETQYF.

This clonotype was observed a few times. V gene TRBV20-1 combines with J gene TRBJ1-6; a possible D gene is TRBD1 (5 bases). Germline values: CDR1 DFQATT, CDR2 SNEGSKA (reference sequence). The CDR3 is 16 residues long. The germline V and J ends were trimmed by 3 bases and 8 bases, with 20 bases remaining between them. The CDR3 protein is CSASRRSSSRDSPLHF. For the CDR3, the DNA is TGCAGTGCTAGTAGGCGGTCTTCGTCCAGGGATTCACCCCTCCACTTT.

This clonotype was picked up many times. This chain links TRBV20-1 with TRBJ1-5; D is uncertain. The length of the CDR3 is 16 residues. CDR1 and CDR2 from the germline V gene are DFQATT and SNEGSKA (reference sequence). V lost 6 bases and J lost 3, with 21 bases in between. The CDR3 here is CSATLGPPGTNQPQHF. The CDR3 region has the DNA TGCAGTGCAACACTAGGGCCCCCGGGAACCAATCAGCCCCAGCATTTT.

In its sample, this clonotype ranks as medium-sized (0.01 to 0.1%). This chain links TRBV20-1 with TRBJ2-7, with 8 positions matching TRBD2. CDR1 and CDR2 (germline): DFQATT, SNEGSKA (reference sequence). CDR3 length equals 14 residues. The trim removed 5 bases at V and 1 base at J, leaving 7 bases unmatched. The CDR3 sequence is CSARGLEGSYEQYF. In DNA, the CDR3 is TGCAGTGCTCGGGGACTAGAGGGATCCTACGAGCAGTACTTC.

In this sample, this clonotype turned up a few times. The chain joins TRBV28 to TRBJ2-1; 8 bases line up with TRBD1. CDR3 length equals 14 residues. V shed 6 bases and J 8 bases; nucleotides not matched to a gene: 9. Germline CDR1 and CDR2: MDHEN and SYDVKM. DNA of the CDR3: TGTGCCAGCAGCTTTTTCAGGGGGCGGGATGAGCAGTTCTTC. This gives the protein CASSFFRGRDEQFF.

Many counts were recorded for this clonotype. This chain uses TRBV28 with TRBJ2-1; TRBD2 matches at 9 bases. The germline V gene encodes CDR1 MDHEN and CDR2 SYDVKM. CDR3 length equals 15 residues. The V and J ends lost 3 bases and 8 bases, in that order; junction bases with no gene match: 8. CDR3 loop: CASSLGLAGNYEQFF. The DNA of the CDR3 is TGTGCCAGCAGTTTGGGGCTAGCGGGGAACTATGAGCAGTTCTTC.

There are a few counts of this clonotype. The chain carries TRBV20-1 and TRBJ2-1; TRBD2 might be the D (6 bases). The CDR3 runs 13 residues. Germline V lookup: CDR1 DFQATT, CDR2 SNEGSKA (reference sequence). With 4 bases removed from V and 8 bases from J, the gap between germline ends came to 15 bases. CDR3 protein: CSAIRGGMDEQFF. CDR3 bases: TGCAGTGCTATACGGGGCGGGATGGATGAGCAGTTCTTC.

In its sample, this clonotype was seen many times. CDR3 sequence: CSARGVAIGGGRYNEQFF. The CDR3 DNA sequence: TGCAGTGCTAGAGGTGTGGCAATTGGCGGGGGCCGTTACAATGAGCAGTTCTTC. V gene TRBV20-1 combines with J gene TRBJ2-1; D possibly corresponds to TRBD2 (7 bases). Looked up from germline, CDR1 is DFQATT and CDR2 is SNEGSKA (reference sequence). V was trimmed by 1 base and J by 4 bases, leaving 23 bases between them. The length of the CDR3 is 18 residues.

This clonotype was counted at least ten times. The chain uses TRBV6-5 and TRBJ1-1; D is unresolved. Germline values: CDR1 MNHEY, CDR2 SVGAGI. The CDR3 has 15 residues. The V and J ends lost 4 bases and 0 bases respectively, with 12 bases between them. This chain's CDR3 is CASSFYKPVNTEAFF. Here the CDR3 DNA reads TGTGCCAGCAGTTTTTACAAGCCGGTGAACACTGAAGCTTTCTTT.

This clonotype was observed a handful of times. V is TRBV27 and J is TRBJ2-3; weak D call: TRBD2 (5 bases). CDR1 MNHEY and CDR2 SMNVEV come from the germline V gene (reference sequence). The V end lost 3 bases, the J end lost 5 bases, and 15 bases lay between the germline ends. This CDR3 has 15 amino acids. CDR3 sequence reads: CASSFGKIWGDTQYF. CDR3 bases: TGTGCCAGCAGTTTCGGGAAAATATGGGGAGATACGCAGTATTTT.

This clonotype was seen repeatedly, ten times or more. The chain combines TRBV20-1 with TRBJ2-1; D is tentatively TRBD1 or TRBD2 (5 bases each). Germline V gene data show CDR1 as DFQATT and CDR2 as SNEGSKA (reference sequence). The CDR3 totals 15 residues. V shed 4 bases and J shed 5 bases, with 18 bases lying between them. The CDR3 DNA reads TGCAGTGCTACAGCTTCTAGGGGACGGGACAATGAGCAGTTCTTC. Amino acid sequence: CSATASRGRDNEQFF.

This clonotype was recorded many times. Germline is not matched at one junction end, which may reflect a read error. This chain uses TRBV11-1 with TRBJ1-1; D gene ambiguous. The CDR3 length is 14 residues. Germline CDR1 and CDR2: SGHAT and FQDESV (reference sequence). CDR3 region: CASSQRVMNTEAFF. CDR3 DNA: TGCGCCAGCAGCCAGAGGGTGATGAACACTGAAGCTTTCTTT.

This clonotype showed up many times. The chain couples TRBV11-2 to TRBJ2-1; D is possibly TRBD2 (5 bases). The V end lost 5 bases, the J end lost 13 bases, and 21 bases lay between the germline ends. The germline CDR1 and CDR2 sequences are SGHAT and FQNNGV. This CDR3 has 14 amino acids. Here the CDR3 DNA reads TGTGCCAGCAGCCGACCCTTAGTAGGGAGCCTACAGTTCTTC. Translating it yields CASSRPLVGSLQFF.

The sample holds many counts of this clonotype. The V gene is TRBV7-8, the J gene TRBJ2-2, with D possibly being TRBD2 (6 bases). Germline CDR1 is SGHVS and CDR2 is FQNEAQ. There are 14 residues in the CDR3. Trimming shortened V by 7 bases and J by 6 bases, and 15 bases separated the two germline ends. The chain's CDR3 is CASTLEGLAGELFF. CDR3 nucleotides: TGTGCCAGCACCTTGGAGGGCCTGGCCGGGGAGCTGTTTTTT.

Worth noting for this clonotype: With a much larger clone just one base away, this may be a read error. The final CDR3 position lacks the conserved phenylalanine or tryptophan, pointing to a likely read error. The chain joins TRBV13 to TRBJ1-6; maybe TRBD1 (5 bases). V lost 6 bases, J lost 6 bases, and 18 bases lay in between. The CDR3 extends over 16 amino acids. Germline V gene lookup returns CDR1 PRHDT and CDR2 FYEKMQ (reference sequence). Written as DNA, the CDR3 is TGTGCCAGCAGTCTAGGACACACCATTATTAATTCACCCCTCCACCTT. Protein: CASSLGHTIINSPLHL.

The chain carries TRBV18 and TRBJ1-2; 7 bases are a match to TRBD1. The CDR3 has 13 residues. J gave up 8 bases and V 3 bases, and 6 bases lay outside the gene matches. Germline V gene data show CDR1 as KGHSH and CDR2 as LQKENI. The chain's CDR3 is CASSPATGQGYTF. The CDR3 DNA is TGTGCCAGCTCACCGGCGACAGGGCAAGGCTACACCTTC.

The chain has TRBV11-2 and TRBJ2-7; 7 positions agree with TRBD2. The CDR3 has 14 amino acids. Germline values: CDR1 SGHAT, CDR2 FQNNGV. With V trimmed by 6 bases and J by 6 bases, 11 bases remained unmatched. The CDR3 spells CASRGTGGSGEQYF. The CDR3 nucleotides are TGTGCCAGCAGGGGAACCGGGGGGTCGGGCGAGCAGTACTTC. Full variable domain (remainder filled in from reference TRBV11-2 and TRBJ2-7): EAGVAQSPRYKIIEKRQSVAFWCNPISGHATLYWYQQILGQGPKLLIQFQNNGVVDDSQLPKDRFSAERLKGVDSTLKIQPAKLEDSAVYLCASRGTGGSGEQYFGPGTRLTVT.

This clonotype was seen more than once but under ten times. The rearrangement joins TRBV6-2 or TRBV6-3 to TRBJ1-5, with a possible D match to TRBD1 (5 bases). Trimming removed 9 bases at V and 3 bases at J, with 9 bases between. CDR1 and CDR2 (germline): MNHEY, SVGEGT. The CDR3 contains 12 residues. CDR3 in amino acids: CASRQTNQPQHF. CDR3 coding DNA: TGTGCCAGTAGACAGACCAATCAGCCCCAGCATTTT.

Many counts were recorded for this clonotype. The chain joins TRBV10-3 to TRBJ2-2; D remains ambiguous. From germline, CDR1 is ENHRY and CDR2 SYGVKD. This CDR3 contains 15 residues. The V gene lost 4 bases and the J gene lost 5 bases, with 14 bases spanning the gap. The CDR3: CAISGTREVTGELFF. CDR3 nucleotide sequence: TGTGCCATCAGTGGGACGAGAGAGGTAACCGGGGAGCTGTTTTTT.